One T cell receptor beta chain is described in this entry. Authors' analysis steps: Scientists estimated how many nucleated cells there were by amplifying reference gene primers. Using immunoSEQ multiplex PCR, the repertoire was profiled, and TCRdb retains in-frame clones only, with some absent. D and trimming come from the DNA, and the V and J calls and clone size come from that table. The data contain more than 25,000 clones, about 86% of them singletons. Per germline, CDR1 SEHNR and CDR2 FQNEAQ (reference sequence). The length of the CDR3 is 15 residues. V was shortened by 1 base and J by 5 bases, with 12 bases between the two germline ends. This specimen comes from a study of blood T cell repertoires in COVID-19. The wider study: The United States, Italy and Spain were the sources of the acute and convalescent COVID-19 samples. Sample material is recorded as cDNA or gDNA derived from T cells, B-cell-depleted T cells, or PBMCs.

V and J are TRBV7-9 and TRBJ1-5; possible D gene TRBD1, 5 bases. This TCR derives from a man between 70 and 80 years old with acute or convalescent COVID-19. The sequenced material came from peripheral blood. The DNA of the CDR3 is TGTGCCAGCAGCTTAGACGGGGGAGGGGATCAGCCCCAGCATTTT. Its protein product is CASSLDGGGDQPQHF.